This TCR beta chain came from a study of CD8 T cells in ankylosing spondylitis. Regarding the study as a whole: Researchers reportedly found disease-linked clones significantly enriched in matched ankylosing spondylitis synovial fluid. With a CD8+ phenotype, disease-linked clones were relatively rare in peripheral blood. Ankylosing spondylitis blood seemed to carry a telltale TCR beta motif made of under 10 highly homologous variants.

A note on this clonotype: Its target is not known.

Quantitative 5'-RACE with molecular barcodes produced the TCR beta libraries. In TCRdb, the 5' RACE reads were re-called with MiXCR into one record per CDR3 protein. Of about 500,000 distinct CDR3 sequences in the sample, about an eighth are singletons; the top ten hold 6.8%. This clonotype was obtained from a male donor with ankylosing spondylitis. Sequenced: blood, either unsorted or a sorted T cell fraction (not recorded which).

DNA of the CDR3: TGCGCCAGCTCGGGGTTCTTGAATGAAAAACTGTTTTTT. This codes for CASSGFLNEKLFF. The chain employs TRBV5-1 and TRBJ1-4, with D uncertain. With 7 bases removed from V and 5 bases from J, the gap between germline ends came to 12 bases. The germline V gene has CDR1 SGHRS and CDR2 YFSETQ. The CDR3 totals 13 residues.